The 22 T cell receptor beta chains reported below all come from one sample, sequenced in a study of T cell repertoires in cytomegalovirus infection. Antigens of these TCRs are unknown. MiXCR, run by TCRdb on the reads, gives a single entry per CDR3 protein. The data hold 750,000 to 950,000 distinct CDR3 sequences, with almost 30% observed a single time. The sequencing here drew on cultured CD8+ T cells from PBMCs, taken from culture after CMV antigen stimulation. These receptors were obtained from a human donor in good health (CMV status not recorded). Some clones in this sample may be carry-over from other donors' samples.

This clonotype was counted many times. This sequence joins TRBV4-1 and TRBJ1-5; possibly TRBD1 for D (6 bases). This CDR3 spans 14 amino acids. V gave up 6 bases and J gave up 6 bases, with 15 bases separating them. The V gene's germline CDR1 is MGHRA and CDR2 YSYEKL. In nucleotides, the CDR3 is TGCGCCAGCAGTCCCAGGGGAACGGTTCAGCCCCAGCATTTT. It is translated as CASSPRGTVQPQHF.

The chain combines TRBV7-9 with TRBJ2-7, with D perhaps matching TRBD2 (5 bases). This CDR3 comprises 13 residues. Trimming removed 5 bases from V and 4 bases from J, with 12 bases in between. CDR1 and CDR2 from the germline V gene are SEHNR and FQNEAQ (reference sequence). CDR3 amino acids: CASSPRGFYEQYF. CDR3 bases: TGTGCCAGCAGCCCCCGCGGGTTTTACGAGCAGTACTTC.

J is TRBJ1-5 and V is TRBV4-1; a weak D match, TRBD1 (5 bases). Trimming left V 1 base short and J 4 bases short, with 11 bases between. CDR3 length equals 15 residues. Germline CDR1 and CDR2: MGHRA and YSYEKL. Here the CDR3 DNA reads TGCGCCAGCAGCCAAGGAGTAGCAGGGAATCAGCCCCAGCATTTT. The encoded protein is CASSQGVAGNQPQHF.

CDR3 in DNA: TGTGCCAGCCGAAGGCAGGGAGGAGGGACCCAGTACTTC. Its translation is CASRRQGGGTQYF. The chain uses TRBV27 and TRBJ2-5; TRBD2 might be the D (6 bases). V was shortened by 8 bases and J by 7 bases, with 17 bases between the two germline ends. The CDR3 consists of 13 residues. The germline CDR1 and CDR2 sequences are MNHEY and SMNVEV (reference sequence).

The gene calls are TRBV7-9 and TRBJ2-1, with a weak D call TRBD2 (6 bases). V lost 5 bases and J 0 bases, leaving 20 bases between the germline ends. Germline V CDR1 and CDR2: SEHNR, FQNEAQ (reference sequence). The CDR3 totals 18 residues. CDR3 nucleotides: TGTGCCAGCAGCCCTACCCTCCACGGGGGTAGCTCCTACAATGAGCAGTTCTTC. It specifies CASSPTLHGGSSYNEQFF.

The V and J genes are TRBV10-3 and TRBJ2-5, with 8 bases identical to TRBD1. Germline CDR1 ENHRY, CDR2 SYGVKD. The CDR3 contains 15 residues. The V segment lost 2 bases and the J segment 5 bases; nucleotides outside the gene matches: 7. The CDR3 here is CAISEPRQGWETQYF. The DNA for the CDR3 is TGTGCCATCAGTGAGCCAAGACAGGGGTGGGAGACCCAGTACTTC.

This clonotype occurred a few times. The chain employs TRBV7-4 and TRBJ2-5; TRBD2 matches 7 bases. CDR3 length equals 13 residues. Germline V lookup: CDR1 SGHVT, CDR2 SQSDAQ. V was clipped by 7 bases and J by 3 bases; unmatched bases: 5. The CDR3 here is CASKEAGEETQYF. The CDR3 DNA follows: TGTGCCAGCAAGGAGGCGGGGGAAGAGACCCAGTACTTC.

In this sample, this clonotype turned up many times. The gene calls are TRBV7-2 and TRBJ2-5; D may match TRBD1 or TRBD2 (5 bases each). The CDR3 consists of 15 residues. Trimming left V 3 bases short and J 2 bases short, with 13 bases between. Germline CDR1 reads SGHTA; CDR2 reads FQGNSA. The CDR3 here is CASSFLPGPQETQYF. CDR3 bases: TGTGCCAGCAGCTTCCTACCGGGACCACAAGAGACCCAGTACTTC.

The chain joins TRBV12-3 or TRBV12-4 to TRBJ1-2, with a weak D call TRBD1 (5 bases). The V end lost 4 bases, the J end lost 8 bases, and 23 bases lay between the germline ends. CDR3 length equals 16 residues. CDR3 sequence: CASSWSVQGVPGGYTF. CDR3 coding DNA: TGTGCCAGCAGTTGGAGTGTGCAGGGAGTCCCTGGCGGCTACACCTTC.

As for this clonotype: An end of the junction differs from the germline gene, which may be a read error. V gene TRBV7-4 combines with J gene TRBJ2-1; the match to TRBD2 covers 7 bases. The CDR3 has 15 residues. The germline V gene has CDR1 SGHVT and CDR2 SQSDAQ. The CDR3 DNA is TGTGCCAGCAGCTTTGGCGGGGGACTTTACAATAAGCAGTTCTTC. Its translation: CASSFGGGLYNKQFF.

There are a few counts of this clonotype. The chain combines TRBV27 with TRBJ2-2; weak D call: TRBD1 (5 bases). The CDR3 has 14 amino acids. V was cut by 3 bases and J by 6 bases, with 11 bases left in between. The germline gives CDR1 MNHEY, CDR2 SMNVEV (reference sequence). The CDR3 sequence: CASSFARASGELFF. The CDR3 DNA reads TGTGCCAGCAGTTTCGCCAGGGCTTCCGGGGAGCTGTTTTTT.

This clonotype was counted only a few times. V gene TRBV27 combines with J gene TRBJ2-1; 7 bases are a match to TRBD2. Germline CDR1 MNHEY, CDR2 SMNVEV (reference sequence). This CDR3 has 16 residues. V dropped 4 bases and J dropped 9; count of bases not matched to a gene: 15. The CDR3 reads CASSSLQWDYRVEQFF. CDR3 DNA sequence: TGTGCCAGCAGTTCCCTTCAGTGGGACTATAGAGTTGAGCAGTTCTTC.

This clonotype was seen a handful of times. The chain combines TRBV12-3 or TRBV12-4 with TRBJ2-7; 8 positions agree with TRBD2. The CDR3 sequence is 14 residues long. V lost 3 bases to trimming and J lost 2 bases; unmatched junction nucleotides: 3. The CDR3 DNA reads TGTGCCAGCAGTTTCCCGGGACTAGCCTACGAGCAGTACTTC. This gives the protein CASSFPGLAYEQYF.

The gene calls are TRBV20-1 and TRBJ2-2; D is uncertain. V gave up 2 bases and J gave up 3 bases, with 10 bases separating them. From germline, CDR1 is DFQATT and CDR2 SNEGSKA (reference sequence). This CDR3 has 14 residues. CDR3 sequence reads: CSARLRVDTGELFF. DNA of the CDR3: TGCAGTGCTAGACTTAGGGTGGACACCGGGGAGCTGTTTTTT.

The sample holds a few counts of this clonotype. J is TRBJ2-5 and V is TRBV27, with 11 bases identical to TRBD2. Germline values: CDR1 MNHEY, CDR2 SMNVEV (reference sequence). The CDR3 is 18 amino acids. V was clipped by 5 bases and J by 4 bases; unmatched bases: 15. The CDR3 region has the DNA TGTGCCAGCAGTCCTTCTAGCGGGGGGCTGATATCCCCAGAGACCCAGTACTTC. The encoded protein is CASSPSSGGLISPETQYF.

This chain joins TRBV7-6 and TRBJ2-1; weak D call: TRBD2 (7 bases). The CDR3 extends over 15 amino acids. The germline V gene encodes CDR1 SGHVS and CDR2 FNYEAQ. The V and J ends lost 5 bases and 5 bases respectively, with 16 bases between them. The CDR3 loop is CASSLGGGLNNEQFF. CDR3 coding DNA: TGTGCCAGCAGCCTAGGGGGGGGCCTCAACAATGAGCAGTTCTTC. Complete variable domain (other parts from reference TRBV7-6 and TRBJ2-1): GAGVSQSPRYKVTKRGQDVALRCDPISGHVSLYWYRQALGQGPEFLTYFNYEAQQDKSGLPNDRFSAERPEGSISTLTIQRTEQRDSAMYRCASSLGGGLNNEQFFGPGTRLTVL.

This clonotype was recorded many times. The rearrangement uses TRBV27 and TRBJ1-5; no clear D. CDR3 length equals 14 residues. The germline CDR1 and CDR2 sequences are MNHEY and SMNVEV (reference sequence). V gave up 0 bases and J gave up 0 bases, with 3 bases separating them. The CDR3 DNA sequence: TGTGCCAGCAGTTTATCCAGTAGCAATCAGCCCCAGCATTTT. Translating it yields CASSLSSSNQPQHF.

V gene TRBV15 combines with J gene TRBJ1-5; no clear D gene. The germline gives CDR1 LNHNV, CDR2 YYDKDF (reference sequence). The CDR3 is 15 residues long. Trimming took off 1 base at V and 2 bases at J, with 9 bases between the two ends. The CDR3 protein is CATSRAESGNQPQHF. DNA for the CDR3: TGTGCCACCAGCAGAGCCGAGAGTGGCAATCAGCCCCAGCATTTT.

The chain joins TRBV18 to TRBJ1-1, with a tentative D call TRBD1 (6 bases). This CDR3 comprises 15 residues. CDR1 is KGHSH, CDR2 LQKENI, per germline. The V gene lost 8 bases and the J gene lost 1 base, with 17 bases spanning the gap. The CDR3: CASHLTETGNTEAFF. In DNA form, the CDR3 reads TGTGCCAGCCATCTTACAGAGACAGGGAACACTGAAGCTTTCTTT.

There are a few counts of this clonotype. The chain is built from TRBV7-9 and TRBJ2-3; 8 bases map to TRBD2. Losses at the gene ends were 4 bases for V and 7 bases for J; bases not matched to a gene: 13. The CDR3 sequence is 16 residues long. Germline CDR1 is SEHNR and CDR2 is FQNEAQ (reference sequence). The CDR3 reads CASSYPQGLEGNTQYF. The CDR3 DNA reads TGTGCCAGCAGCTACCCCCAGGGACTAGAGGGGAATACGCAGTATTTT.

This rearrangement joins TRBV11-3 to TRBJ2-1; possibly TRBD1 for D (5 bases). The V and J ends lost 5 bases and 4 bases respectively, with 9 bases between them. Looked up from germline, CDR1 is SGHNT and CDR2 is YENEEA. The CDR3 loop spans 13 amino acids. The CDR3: CASSHHRYNEQFF. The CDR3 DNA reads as TGTGCCAGCAGCCACCACAGGTACAATGAGCAGTTCTTC. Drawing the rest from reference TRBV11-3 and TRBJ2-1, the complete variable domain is EAGVVQSPRYKIIEKKQPVAFWCNPISGHNTLYWYLQNLGQGPELLIRYENEEAVDDSQLPKDRFSAERLKGVDSTLKIQPAELGDSAVYLCASSHHRYNEQFFGPGTRLTVL.

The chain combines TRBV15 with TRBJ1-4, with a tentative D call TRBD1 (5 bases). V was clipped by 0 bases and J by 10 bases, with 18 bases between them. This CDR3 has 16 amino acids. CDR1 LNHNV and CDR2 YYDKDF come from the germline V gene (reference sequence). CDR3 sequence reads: CATSRDQRGWFAKLFF. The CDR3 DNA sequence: TGTGCCACCAGCAGAGATCAAAGGGGTTGGTTTGCAAAACTGTTTTTT.